The 26 T cell receptor beta chains presented below share a single source sample, sequenced in a study of T-cell memory formation after mild COVID-19 (dated by TCRdb to the early 2020s). Libraries were built with 5' RACE. Sequencing was carried out with an Illumina NovaSeq 6000. TCRdb itself trimmed the public reads at Q25 with fastp, ran MiXCR and retained productive beta chains. Entries are consolidated by CDR3 protein sequence, retaining the most common genes and DNA. This sample is represented by roughly 190,000 distinct CDR3 sequences; about 10% of them were singletons. The ten top clones hold approximately 2.8% of the sample. The sample was PBMCs or a T cell subset sorted from them (not recorded which). The receptor set was obtained from a man aged 18 to 29 who had mild COVID-19 (a few samples of this study predate the infection). The sample titles of this study are shuffled in the database, so cell type and time point are left out; the donor was told from shared clones.

The CDR3 DNA follows: TGTGCCAGCAGCTTCACAGGGTTCGGTAATAGCGGGCCACCTTCCTACGAGCAGTACTTC. Its translation: CASSFTGFGNSGPPSYEQYF. This rearrangement joins TRBV7-9 to TRBJ2-7; possible D gene TRBD2, 7 bases. Trimming pared 3 bases from V and 1 base from J, leaving 28 bases between. Looked up from germline, CDR1 is SEHNR and CDR2 is FQNEAQ (reference sequence). CDR3 length equals 20 residues.

The V and J genes are TRBV24-1 and TRBJ2-7, with a weak D call TRBD1 (5 bases). Trimming took 3 bases from V and 2 from J, leaving 16 bases between them. The CDR3 consists of 16 residues. Germline V CDR1 and CDR2: KGHDR, SFDVKD. The CDR3 loop reads CATSDVPPGLTYEQYV. The DNA for the CDR3 is TGTGCCACCAGTGATGTCCCCCCAGGGTTAACCTACGAGCAGTACGTC.

The V gene is TRBV4-2, the J gene TRBJ1-1; D call uncertain. Between the trimmed V and J ends, which lost 1 base and 3 bases, there was a span of 6 bases. The CDR3 consists of 13 residues. Germline V gene data show CDR1 as LGHNA and CDR2 as YNFKEQ. The CDR3, as DNA: TGTGCCAGCAGCCAAGTTAGGGACACTGAAGCTTTCTTT. Protein product: CASSQVRDTEAFF.

This clonotype was seen only a few times. The gene calls are TRBV12-3 or TRBV12-4 and TRBJ2-5; D may be TRBD2 (6 bases). This CDR3 has 17 residues. Trimming took off 3 bases at V and 5 bases at J, with 22 bases between the two ends. CDR3 loop: CASSFSFGTLRFETQYF. DNA of the CDR3: TGTGCCAGCAGTTTCTCTTTCGGGACTTTAAGATTCGAGACCCAGTACTTC.

This clonotype was counted a few times. J is TRBJ2-3 and V is TRBV27, with D tentatively TRBD1 (6 bases). The CDR3 sequence is 13 residues long. The V end was cut by 5 bases, the J end by 9 bases, with 15 bases between. Germline loops: CDR1 MNHEY, CDR2 SMNVEV (reference sequence). The CDR3 region is CASSPGTYATQYF. CDR3 coding DNA: TGTGCCAGCAGTCCCGGGACATACGCCACGCAGTATTTT.

V and J are TRBV6-5 and TRBJ1-3; D remains unclear. Trimming shortened V by 0 bases and J by 0 bases, and 9 bases separated the two germline ends. The CDR3 is made up of 16 amino acids. Germline V gene data show CDR1 as MNHEY and CDR2 as SVGAGI. The CDR3 protein is CASSYSTAVSGNTIYF. The CDR3 coding sequence is TGTGCCAGCAGTTACTCGACGGCCGTCTCTGGAAACACCATATATTTT.

The sample holds a few counts of this clonotype. The chain uses TRBV7-2 and TRBJ2-1; possible D gene TRBD2, 5 bases. Trimming shortened V by 1 base and J by 6 bases, and 13 bases separated the two germline ends. The CDR3 sequence is 15 residues long. Germline V gene data show CDR1 as SGHTA and CDR2 as FQGNSA. The CDR3 loop is CASSLVLRGGNEQFF. The CDR3 DNA follows: TGTGCCAGCAGCTTAGTTCTTCGGGGTGGCAATGAGCAGTTCTTC.

This clonotype appeared a few times. The chain links TRBV4-3 to TRBJ1-6; D gene ambiguous. This CDR3 has 15 amino acids. Looked up from germline, CDR1 is LGHNA and CDR2 is YSLEER. Trimming left V 0 bases short and J 11 bases short, with 14 bases between. The CDR3 DNA reads TGCGCCAGCAGCCAAGATTTTACGAAAAAAACACCCCTCCACTTT. It yields the protein CASSQDFTKKTPLHF.

The V call is TRBV3-1, the J call TRBJ2-2, with TRBD2 matching over 10 bases. CDR3 length: 16 amino acids. Germline V gene data show CDR1 as LGHDT and CDR2 as YNNKEL (reference sequence). Losses at the gene ends were 5 bases for V and 6 bases for J; bases not matched to a gene: 9. CDR3 coding DNA: TGTGCCAGCAGCGTAACCGGGACTAGCGTTCCCGGGGAGCTGTTTTTT. It yields the protein CASSVTGTSVPGELFF. The variable domain in full, with the rest retrieved from reference TRBV3-1 and TRBJ2-2, is DTAVSQTPKYLVTQMGNDKSIKCEQNLGHDTMYWYKQDSKKFLKIMFSYNNKELIINETVPNRFSPKSPDKAHLNLHINSLELGDSAVYFCASSVTGTSVPGELFFGEGSRLTVL.

This clonotype was seen at least ten times. The chain employs TRBV5-5 and TRBJ2-7, with 9 bases matching TRBD1. With 0 bases clipped from V and 5 bases from J, the junction kept 6 bases outside the gene matches. Per germline, CDR1 SGHKS and CDR2 YYEKEE (reference sequence). The CDR3 runs to 15 residues. The CDR3: CASSLDGDRANEQYV. The CDR3 DNA follows: TGTGCCAGCAGCTTGGATGGGGACAGGGCGAACGAGCAGTACGTC.

The table lists this clonotype with many counts. V gene TRBV20-1 combines with J gene TRBJ2-3, with 8 bases that match TRBD2. Trimming removed 3 bases from V and 1 base from J; junction bases left unmatched: 6. The V gene's germline CDR1 is DFQATT and CDR2 SNEGSKA (reference sequence). The length of the CDR3 is 15 residues. CDR3 nucleotide sequence: TGCAGTGCTAGTAACTGGCGGGGGGGCACAGATACGCAGTATTTT. Protein product: CSASNWRGGTDTQYF.

This clonotype was counted a few times. This CDR3 reads CSANRAQAGTDTQYF. The CDR3 bases are TGCAGTGCCAACCGTGCCCAGGCTGGCACAGATACGCAGTATTTT. The genes are TRBV20-1 and TRBJ2-3; D remains ambiguous. V was clipped by 6 bases and J by 1 base, with 17 bases between them. The V gene's germline CDR1 is DFQATT and CDR2 SNEGSKA (reference sequence). The CDR3 runs 15 residues.

This clonotype was detected a few times. Its ends do not fully match the called genes, so a read error is possible. The CDR3 bases are TGTGCTAGCAGCTCGGGGCTGGGCCCCGGGGAGCTGTTTTTT. This codes for CASSSGLGPGELFF. The J gene is TRBJ2-2, the V gene TRBV7-7; D could derive from TRBD1 or TRBD2 (5 bases each). The CDR3 covers 14 residues. Germline loops: CDR1 SSHAT, CDR2 FNYEAQ (reference sequence).

This clonotype was seen a few times. J is TRBJ1-2 and V is TRBV20-1; 11 positions agree with TRBD1. The CDR3 totals 15 residues. Germline V gives CDR1 DFQATT, CDR2 SNEGSKA (reference sequence). After removal of 6 bases from V and 7 bases from J, the junction contained 13 bases not matched to a gene. CDR3 sequence: CSAEDRGRSNGGYTF. CDR3 coding DNA: TGCAGTGCAGAGGACAGGGGGCGCAGCAATGGTGGCTACACCTTC.

The chain combines TRBV7-8 with TRBJ1-3, with no clear D. The CDR3 runs 14 residues. V lost 1 base, J lost 2 bases, and 6 bases lay in between. CDR1 SGHVS and CDR2 FQNEAQ come from the germline V gene. The CDR3 DNA follows: TGTGCCAGCAGCTTAGTGGGTGCTGGAAACACCATATATTTT. Its translation: CASSLVGAGNTIYF.

In this sample, this clonotype turned up a few times. The genes are TRBV5-1 and TRBJ1-1, with 7 bases aligning to TRBD1. The CDR3 runs to 14 residues. The ends lost 9 bases at V and 0 bases at J; junction bases unmatched: 8. Germline V gene lookup returns CDR1 SGHRS and CDR2 YFSETQ. CDR3 protein: CATRQGSLNTEAFF. The CDR3 DNA is TGCGCCACCCGACAGGGATCCCTGAACACTGAAGCTTTCTTT.

This clonotype appeared a few times. The V and J genes are TRBV3-1 and TRBJ2-1; D call uncertain. Per the germline V gene, CDR1 is LGHDT and CDR2 is YNNKEL (reference sequence). The CDR3 covers 15 residues. V lost 1 base and J 6 bases, leaving 13 bases between the germline ends. The CDR3 DNA reads TGTGCCAGCAGCCAAGGCACAGTTAGGTTCAATGAGCAGTTCTTC. This codes for CASSQGTVRFNEQFF.

This clonotype turned up a few times. J is TRBJ1-4 and V is TRBV5-1; a weak D match, TRBD1 (6 bases). The CDR3 extends over 13 amino acids. Trimming took 0 bases from V and 10 from J, leaving 10 bases between them. Germline-derived CDR1 and CDR2 are SGHRS and YFSETQ. CDR3 DNA sequence: TGCGCCAGCAGCTTGGGGCAGGGGAGAAAACTGTTTTTT. It encodes CASSLGQGRKLFF.

This clonotype was found many times. CDR3 in amino acids: CASSLEHEAFF. CDR3 in DNA: TGTGCCAGCAGCTTGGAGCATGAAGCTTTCTTT. This rearrangement joins TRBV5-6 to TRBJ1-1; D is undetermined. The CDR3 sequence is 11 residues long. The V end was cut by 0 bases, the J end by 7 bases, with 4 bases between. Germline-derived CDR1 and CDR2 are SGHDT and YYEEEE.

This clonotype was recorded a few times. J is TRBJ1-6 and V is TRBV9, with TRBD1 identical over 7 bases. The CDR3 length is 14 residues. V was clipped by 3 bases and J by 9 bases; unmatched bases: 6. The germline V gene encodes CDR1 SGDLS and CDR2 YYNGEE. The CDR3 coding sequence is TGTGCCAGCAGCGAAGACAGGGTGAGTTCACCCCTCCACTTT. It translates to CASSEDRVSSPLHF. The variable domain in full, completed from reference TRBV9 and TRBJ1-6, reads DSGVTQTPKHLITATGQRVTLRCSPRSGDLSVYWYQQSLDQGLQFLIQYYNGEERAKGNILERFSAQQFPDLHSELNLSSLELGDSALYFCASSEDRVSSPLHFGNGTRLTVT.

This clonotype has more than one count but fewer than ten. The chain links TRBV5-1 to TRBJ1-1; tentative D call: TRBD1 (5 bases). This CDR3 has 13 amino acids. The germline V gene encodes CDR1 SGHRS and CDR2 YFSETQ. Trimming cost V 4 bases and J 8 bases, with 15 bases left between them. CDR3 protein: CASSPQGSAEAFF. CDR3 nucleotides: TGCGCCAGCAGCCCGCAGGGAAGCGCGGAAGCTTTCTTT.

This clonotype was observed a few times. The rearrangement links TRBV5-1 to TRBJ2-3; D is unresolved. CDR1 and CDR2 from the germline V gene are SGHRS and YFSETQ. V lost 4 bases, J lost 6 bases, and 12 bases lay in between. The CDR3 is made up of 13 amino acids. The CDR3 here is CASSLTLLDTQYF. The CDR3 DNA is TGCGCCAGCAGCCTGACTCTTTTGGATACGCAGTATTTT.

This clonotype has just a few counts. CDR3 loop: CASSPFGGNEQFF. CDR3 coding DNA: TGTGCCAGCTCCCCATTCGGGGGCAATGAGCAGTTCTTC. The chain is built from TRBV18 and TRBJ2-1; perhaps TRBD2 as D (6 bases). The CDR3 runs to 13 residues. CDR1 and CDR2 (germline): KGHSH, LQKENI. V was trimmed by 6 bases and J by 6 bases, leaving 12 bases between them.

This clonotype occurred a few times. V usage is TRBV6-6 and J usage is TRBJ2-3; 13 positions agree with TRBD2. Per the germline V gene, CDR1 is MNHNY and CDR2 is SVGAGI (reference sequence). Germline trimming cut 2 bases from V and 2 bases from J; bases unmatched to any gene: 7. The CDR3 extends over 18 amino acids. The CDR3 region is CASSYRQLAGGNTDTQYF. In DNA, the CDR3 is TGTGCCAGCAGTTACCGACAACTAGCGGGGGGGAACACAGATACGCAGTATTTT.

The sample holds many counts of this clonotype. The chain recombines TRBV5-1 with TRBJ2-4; D unresolved. The V gene lost 0 bases and the J gene lost 0 bases, with 4 bases spanning the gap. This CDR3 region has 14 residues. In germline, CDR1 is SGHRS, CDR2 YFSETQ. The CDR3 loop reads CASSLGGAKNIQYF. The CDR3 nucleotides read TGCGCCAGCAGCTTGGGAGGAGCCAAAAACATTCAGTACTTC. Full variable domain (rest looked up from reference TRBV5-1 and TRBJ2-4): KAGVTQTPRYLIKTRGQQVTLSCSPISGHRSVSWYQQTPGQGLQFLFEYFSETQRNKGNFPGRFSGRQFSNSRSEMNVSTLELGDSALYLCASSLGGAKNIQYFGAGTRLSVL.

This clonotype was seen more than once but under ten times. The chain combines TRBV20-1 with TRBJ1-4; weak D call: TRBD1 (6 bases). The CDR3 has 15 amino acids. Between the trimmed V and J ends, which lost 3 bases and 9 bases, there was a span of 20 bases. CDR1 and CDR2 (germline): DFQATT, SNEGSKA (reference sequence). In DNA form, the CDR3 reads TGCAGTGCTAGTTCCGAAGGGGGAAGACAAAAAAAACTGTTTTTT. It specifies CSASSEGGRQKKLFF.